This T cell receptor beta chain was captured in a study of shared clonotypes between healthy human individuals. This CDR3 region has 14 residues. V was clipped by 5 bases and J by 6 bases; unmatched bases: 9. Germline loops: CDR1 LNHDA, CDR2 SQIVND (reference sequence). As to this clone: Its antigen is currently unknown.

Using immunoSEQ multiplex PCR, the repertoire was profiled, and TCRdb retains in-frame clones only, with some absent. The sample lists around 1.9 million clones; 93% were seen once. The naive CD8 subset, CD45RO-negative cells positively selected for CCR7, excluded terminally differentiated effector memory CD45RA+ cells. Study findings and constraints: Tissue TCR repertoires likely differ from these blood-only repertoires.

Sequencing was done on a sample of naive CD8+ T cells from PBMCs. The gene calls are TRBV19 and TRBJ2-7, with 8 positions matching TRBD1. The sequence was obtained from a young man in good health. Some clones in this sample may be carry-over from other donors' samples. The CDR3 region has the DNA TGTGCCAGTAGTCTCACCGGGACAGGTGGCGAGCAGTACTTC. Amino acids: CASSLTGTGGEQYF.